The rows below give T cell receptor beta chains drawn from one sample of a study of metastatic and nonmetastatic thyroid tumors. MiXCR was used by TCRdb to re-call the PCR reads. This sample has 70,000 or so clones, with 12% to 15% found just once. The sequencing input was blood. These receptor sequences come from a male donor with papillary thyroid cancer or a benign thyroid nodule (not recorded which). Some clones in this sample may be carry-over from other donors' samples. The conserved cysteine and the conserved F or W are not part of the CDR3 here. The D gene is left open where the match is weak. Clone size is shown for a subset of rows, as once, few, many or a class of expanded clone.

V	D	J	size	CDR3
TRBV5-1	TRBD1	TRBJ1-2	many	ASSLAQGGYGYT
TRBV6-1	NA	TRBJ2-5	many	ATLETGEETQY
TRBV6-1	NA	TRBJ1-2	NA	AIREYRVSLANYGYT
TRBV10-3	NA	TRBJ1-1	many	AIRTNRNTEAF
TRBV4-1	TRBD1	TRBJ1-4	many	ASSRGGGQGGNEKLF
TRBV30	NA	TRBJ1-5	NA	AWSGTVNQPQH
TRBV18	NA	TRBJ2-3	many	ASSPMTDTQY
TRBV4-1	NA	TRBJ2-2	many	ASSAPGELF
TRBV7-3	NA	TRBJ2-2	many	ASKDGNTGELF
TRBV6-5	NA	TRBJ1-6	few	ASSYSSQGSPLH
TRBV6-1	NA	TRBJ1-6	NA	ASSQFAYNSPLH
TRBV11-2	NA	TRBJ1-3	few	ASILDLAMGNTIY
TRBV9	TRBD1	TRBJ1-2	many	ASGWGTGMGGYT
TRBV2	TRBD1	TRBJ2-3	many	ASSRQGGASTDTQY
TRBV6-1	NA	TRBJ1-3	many	ASSEDGGGSGNTIY
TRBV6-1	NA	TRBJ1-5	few	ASNVINQPQH
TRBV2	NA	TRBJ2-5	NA	ASSPQGETQY
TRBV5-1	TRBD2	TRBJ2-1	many	ASSLTSGSPSYNEQF
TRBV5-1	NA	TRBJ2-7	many	ASSLQGPYEQY
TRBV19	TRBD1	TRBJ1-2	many	ASSLDRGYGYT
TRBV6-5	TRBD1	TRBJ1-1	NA	ASSWDRSTEAF
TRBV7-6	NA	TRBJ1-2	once	ASSLEIGYGYT
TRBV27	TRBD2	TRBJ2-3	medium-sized	ASSSRLAGGTDTQY
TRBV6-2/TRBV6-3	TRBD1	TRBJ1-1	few	ASRKWASTGGNNEAL
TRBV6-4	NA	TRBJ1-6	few	AGSDSWNSPLH
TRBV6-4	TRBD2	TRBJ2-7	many	ASRRGLAAKHLPYEQY
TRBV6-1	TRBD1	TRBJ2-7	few	ASSPIRDSTYEQY
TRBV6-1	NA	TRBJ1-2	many	ASSNERVEGYT
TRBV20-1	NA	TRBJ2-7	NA	SASNFETGAYEQY
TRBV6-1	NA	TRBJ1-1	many	ASMWNLVGEVAF
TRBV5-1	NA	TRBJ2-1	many	ASSVTEGEQF
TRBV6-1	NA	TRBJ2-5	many	ASDKGSGETQY
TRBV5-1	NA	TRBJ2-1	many	ASSLGDNYNEQF
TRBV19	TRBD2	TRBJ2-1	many	ASSIGAGGTYNEQF
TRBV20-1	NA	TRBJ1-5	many	SARVNRNQPQH
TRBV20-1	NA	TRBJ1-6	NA	SVRGSPYNSPLH
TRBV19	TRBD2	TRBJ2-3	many	ASSILGGSGDTQY
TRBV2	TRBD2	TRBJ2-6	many	ASTPLARIPGANVLT
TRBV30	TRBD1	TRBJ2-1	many	AWSVRQGAYNEQF
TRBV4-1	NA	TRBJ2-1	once	ASSQDLTNEQF
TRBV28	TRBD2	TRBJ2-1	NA	ASTGASGTNEQF
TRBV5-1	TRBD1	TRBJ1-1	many	ASSKVRGLTEAF